This TCR beta chain was profiled in a study of regulatory T cells in long-lasting Graves disease. With 3 bases removed from V and 5 bases from J, the gap between germline ends came to 10 bases. There are 13 residues in the CDR3. Libraries of TCR beta came from iRepertoire HTBI primers plus Arm-PCR of CDR3 regions. Each CDR3 protein is one row after TCRdb ran MiXCR on the multiplex PCR reads. There are about 620,000 distinct CDR3 sequences in the sample; 16% occur only once, and more than 15% lies in the top ten. Time point meaning: newly diagnosed GD, antithyroid drugs for less than 3 months. PBMC RNA served as the TCR library source. This clonotype was counted many times. The same specimen was also included in a second study, on T cells in Graves' hyperthyroidism and ophthalmopathy.

This clonotype originated in a woman younger than 45 with Graves disease. The sample here was peripheral blood mononuclear cells (PBMCs), taken at new diagnosis, from a patient treated with antithyroid drugs. The chain employs TRBV12-3 or TRBV12-4 and TRBJ2-5; D is possibly TRBD2 (6 bases). CDR3 coding DNA: TGTGCCAGCAGTTTTTACGGGACTGAGACCCAGTACTTC. Translated: CASSFYGTETQYF.